Presented here are 23 T cell receptor beta chains from one specimen sequenced in a study of T cell clones after liver transplantation. The repertoire was sequenced with immunoSEQ multiplex PCR; TCRdb's copy has only in-frame clones and lacks some. Seen here are about 99,000 clones, roughly four fifths observed once, and the top ten hold about 1%. Sample: CD4+ T cells from blood, taken before liver transplant. The receptors were gathered from a human donor who received a liver transplant.

The rearrangement uses TRBV19 and TRBJ1-2, with 7 bases matching TRBD1. Unmatched junction bases numbered 7, after V lost 6 bases and J lost 6 bases. Germline values: CDR1 LNHDA, CDR2 SQIVND (reference sequence). The CDR3 runs to 13 residues. The CDR3: CASSTWDRDGYTF. The CDR3 bases are TGTGCCAGTAGCACTTGGGACAGAGATGGCTACACCTTC.

This clone is medium-sized in the sample. The CDR3 region is CASSLDLRGEAFF. The CDR3 nucleotides are TGTGCCAGCAGCTTAGATCTCAGGGGTGAAGCTTTCTTT. The chain recombines TRBV11-2 with TRBJ1-1, with D possibly TRBD1 on 6 matching bases. V lost 0 bases, J lost 7 bases, and 9 bases lay in between. The germline CDR1 and CDR2 sequences are SGHAT and FQNNGV. This CDR3 region has 13 residues.

The chain uses TRBV27 and TRBJ1-6; D is unresolved. This CDR3 is built from 14 residues. V dropped 9 bases and J dropped 8 bases, with 17 bases sitting between them. Germline V gene sequence: CDR1 MNHEY, CDR2 SMNVEV (reference sequence). The CDR3 spells CASRDDLGHSPLHF. CDR3 coding DNA: TGTGCCAGTAGAGACGACCTGGGCCATTCACCCCTCCACTTT.

This chain joins TRBV28 and TRBJ2-7, with 7 nucleotides matching TRBD1. This CDR3 is 13 amino acids long. The V and J ends lost 6 bases and 2 bases, in that order; junction bases with no gene match: 4. CDR1 and CDR2 from the germline V gene are MDHEN and SYDVKM. CDR3: CASRLDRTYEQYF. CDR3 DNA: TGTGCCAGCAGATTGGACAGGACCTACGAGCAGTACTTC. Combining the CDR3 with reference TRBV28 and TRBJ2-7 gives the whole variable domain DVKVTQSSRYLVKRTGEKVFLECVQDMDHENMFWYRQDPGLGLRLIYFSYDVKMKEKGDIPEGYSVSREKKERFSLILESASTNQTSMYLCASRLDRTYEQYFGPGTRLTVT.

The chain uses TRBV2 and TRBJ1-2; D call uncertain. V shed 6 bases and J shed 0 bases, with 5 bases lying between them. Per the germline V gene, CDR1 is SNHLY and CDR2 is FYNNEI. The CDR3 length is 12 residues. The CDR3 here is CASRPTNYGYTF. CDR3 bases: TGTGCCAGCAGACCGACTAACTATGGCTACACCTTC. Looking up the rest from reference TRBV2 and TRBJ1-2 gives the full variable domain: EPEVTQTPSHQVTQMGQEVILRCVPISNHLYFYWYRQILGQKVEFLVSFYNNEISEKSEIFDDQFSVERPDGSNFTLKIRSTKLEDSAMYFCASRPTNYGYTFGSGTRLTVV.

CDR3 coding DNA: TGTGCCAGCAGCCAAGACCTTAGCGGGGGAGCCTACGAGCAGTACTTC. This translates into CASSQDLSGGAYEQYF. V gene TRBV4-2 combines with J gene TRBJ2-7; 9 bases map to TRBD2. Germline assignment: CDR1 LGHNA and CDR2 YNFKEQ. The CDR3 loop spans 16 amino acids. The V and J ends lost 0 bases and 2 bases, in that order; junction bases with no gene match: 5.

Concerning this clone: The sample contains more than one DNA sequence encoding this CDR3. This rearrangement joins TRBV5-5 to TRBJ1-5; D is uncertain. The germline V gene encodes CDR1 SGHKS and CDR2 YYEKEE (reference sequence). The CDR3 contains 14 residues. V shed 5 bases and J shed 4 bases, with 13 bases lying between them. The CDR3 region is CASSLAGGNQPQHF. Here the CDR3 DNA reads TGTGCCAGCAGTCTAGCAGGAGGGAATCAGCCCCAGCATTTT.

This chain uses TRBV18 with TRBJ2-7; 9 bases line up with TRBD1. The CDR3 is 14 amino acids. Trimming at V came to 3 bases and at J to 3 bases, leaving 3 bases not matched to a gene. Germline V CDR1 and CDR2: KGHSH, LQKENI. CDR3 DNA sequence: TGTGCCAGCTCACCGGGACAGGGTTTCTACGAGCAGTACTTC. As protein: CASSPGQGFYEQYF.

The chain recombines TRBV5-1 with TRBJ2-2; 8 nucleotides align to TRBD1. CDR3 length equals 15 residues. Germline V gene data show CDR1 as SGHRS and CDR2 as YFSETQ. Losses at the gene ends were 1 base for V and 3 bases for J; bases not matched to a gene: 2. CDR3 sequence: CASSLSGGDTGELFF. The CDR3 coding sequence is TGCGCCAGCAGCTTGTCAGGGGGCGACACCGGGGAGCTGTTTTTT.

This chain uses TRBV7-3 with TRBJ2-1, with 7 bases identical to TRBD2. The germline CDR1 and CDR2 sequences are SGHTA and FQGTGA. There are 15 residues in the CDR3. Trimming cost V 5 bases and J 1 base; bases outside gene matches: 5. The CDR3 is CASSPGLSSYNEQFF. The CDR3 DNA sequence: TGTGCCAGCAGCCCGGGACTATCTTCCTACAATGAGCAGTTCTTC.

The chain recombines TRBV7-2 with TRBJ2-7; 9 nucleotides align to TRBD2. CDR3 size: 16 residues. Losses at the gene ends were 2 bases for V and 4 bases for J; bases not matched to a gene: 9. Germline assignment: CDR1 SGHTA and CDR2 FQGNSA. The DNA of the CDR3 is TGTGCCAGCAGCTTACTTTCGCGGGGGGGCCGGTACGAGCAGTACTTC. Translation gives CASSLLSRGGRYEQYF.

The chain combines TRBV6-1 with TRBJ2-7, with TRBD1 matching over 10 bases. Per germline, CDR1 MNHNS and CDR2 SASEGT. The CDR3 is 14 residues long. J gave up 1 base and V 7 bases, and 4 bases lay outside the gene matches. CDR3 loop: CASTPGQGSYEQYF. Here the CDR3 DNA reads TGTGCCAGCACGCCGGGACAGGGGTCCTACGAGCAGTACTTC.

The gene calls are TRBV7-8 and TRBJ1-5; 7 bases map to TRBD1. V dropped 5 bases and J dropped 2; count of bases not matched to a gene: 6. Germline V CDR1 and CDR2: SGHVS, FQNEAQ. CDR3 length equals 15 residues. The CDR3 DNA follows: TGTGCCAGCAGCCCCCCCGGACAGGGCAATCAGCCCCAGCATTTT. The encoded protein is CASSPPGQGNQPQHF.

The gene calls are TRBV7-7 and TRBJ2-5; D is undetermined. The CDR3 spans 14 residues. The germline V and J ends were trimmed by 1 base and 5 bases, with 11 bases remaining between them. Germline V gene sequence: CDR1 SSHAT, CDR2 FNYEAQ (reference sequence). For the CDR3, the DNA is TGTGCCAGCAGCTTAGGGATCGGCCGGGAGACCCAGTACTTC. It is translated as CASSLGIGRETQYF.

This clone was seen only once. The chain has TRBV5-1 and TRBJ2-3; D gene ambiguous. From germline, CDR1 is SGHRS and CDR2 YFSETQ. The V gene lost 6 bases and the J gene lost 3 bases, with 17 bases spanning the gap. CDR3 length: 15 amino acids. CDR3 in amino acids: CASTQDGLRTDTQYF. The CDR3 DNA sequence: TGCGCCAGCACCCAGGACGGGCTTAGGACAGATACGCAGTATTTT.

This clone was picked up one time. The chain uses TRBV28 and TRBJ2-3; D is ambiguous. V dropped 6 bases and J dropped 14 bases, with 18 bases sitting between them. The CDR3 has 12 amino acids. CDR1 and CDR2 from the germline V gene are MDHEN and SYDVKM. The CDR3 loop is CASSPTPSGPYF. The CDR3 nucleotides are TGTGCCAGCAGCCCTACCCCCTCCGGTCCGTATTTT.

A few counts support this clone. The rearrangement uses TRBV29-1 and TRBJ1-1; no clear D. The CDR3 length is 15 residues. CDR1 SQVTM and CDR2 ANQGSEA come from the germline V gene. The V end lost 4 bases, the J end lost 0 bases, and 15 bases lay between the germline ends. In DNA, the CDR3 is TGCAGCGTTGTAGGGCAGCGCCTAATGAACACTGAAGCTTTCTTT. Protein product: CSVVGQRLMNTEAFF.

The V gene is TRBV18, the J gene TRBJ1-5; 7 bases align to TRBD1. V gave up 4 bases and J gave up 2 bases; unmatched junction bases: 5. CDR1 and CDR2 from the germline V gene are KGHSH and LQKENI. This CDR3 contains 15 residues. The DNA of the CDR3 is TGTGCCAGCTCACTAGGGGGCGTAGGCAATCAGCCCCAGCATTTT. Translated, it gives CASSLGGVGNQPQHF.

The genes are TRBV18 and TRBJ1-5; no clear D. In germline, CDR1 is KGHSH, CDR2 LQKENI. This CDR3 is 15 amino acids long. Deletions cut 3 bases from V and 1 base from J, with 10 bases between. This CDR3 reads CASSPLGESNQPQHF. The CDR3 DNA reads TGTGCCAGCTCACCGCTCGGAGAGAGCAATCAGCCCCAGCATTTT.

This clone was seen a few times. The chain is built from TRBV7-9 and TRBJ2-3; D gene unclear. The CDR3 length is 12 residues. CDR1 is SEHNR and CDR2 is FQNEAQ in the germline V gene (reference sequence). The germline V and J ends were trimmed by 2 bases and 6 bases, with 6 bases remaining between them. CDR3 in amino acids: CASSLRSDTQYF. CDR3 nucleotide sequence: TGTGCCAGCAGCTTACGGTCTGATACGCAGTATTTT.

This clone was picked up one time. The CDR3 region has the DNA TGCGCCAGCAGCTTGTTAGGTACGGATAATCAGCCCCAGCATTTT. Its translation: CASSLLGTDNQPQHF. The chain joins TRBV5-1 to TRBJ1-5; no definite D call. Trimming stripped 1 base from V and 4 bases from J, with 12 bases between. CDR1 and CDR2 (germline): SGHRS, YFSETQ. This CDR3 has 15 amino acids.

The chain has TRBV6-5 and TRBJ1-4, with a weak D call TRBD1 (5 bases). Germline lookup yields CDR1 MNHEY and CDR2 SVGAGI. CDR3 size: 14 residues. V was shortened by 8 bases and J by 0 bases, with 10 bases between the two germline ends. The CDR3 loop is CASRTGSTNEKLFF. CDR3 nucleotide sequence: TGTGCCAGCCGTACAGGATCAACTAATGAAAAACTGTTTTTT.

The CDR3 is CASSPRQVYNEQFF. The CDR3 DNA follows: TGTGCCAGCAGCCCCCGACAAGTCTACAATGAGCAGTTCTTC. The rearrangement links TRBV7-6 to TRBJ2-1; no clear D. Germline CDR1 and CDR2: SGHVS and FNYEAQ. V shed 5 bases and J shed 3 bases, with 11 bases lying between them. The CDR3 contains 14 residues. The complete variable domain, with remaining parts taken from reference TRBV7-6 and TRBJ2-1, reads GAGVSQSPRYKVTKRGQDVALRCDPISGHVSLYWYRQALGQGPEFLTYFNYEAQQDKSGLPNDRFSAERPEGSISTLTIQRTEQRDSAMYRCASSPRQVYNEQFFGPGTRLTVL.